This entry features one TCR beta chain sequence. Trimming removed 1 base from V and 0 bases from J; junction bases left unmatched: 2. The CDR3 has 17 amino acids. The V gene's germline CDR1 is SGHDT and CDR2 YYEEEE. The sample comes from a study of Ad26.COV2.S vaccination and SARS-CoV-2 variants. Assay: immunoSEQ multiplex PCR; the TCRdb copy retains only in-frame clones and omits some. The sample shows about 480,000 clones, around nine tenths of them seen only once. As for treatment: around 19 received Ad26.COV2.S at low or high dose, single or two shots; several received placebo; per-sample allocation not given. The samples were gathered on day 63 after the first injection of vaccine or placebo.

This TCR came from a person aged 18-60 years who received the Ad26.COV2.S COVID-19 vaccine or a placebo. V gene TRBV5-6 combines with J gene TRBJ2-7, with 15 bases aligning to TRBD2. The source was peripheral blood, collected in a trial of Ad26.COV2.S vaccine versus placebo. The CDR3 is CASSLRTSGRASYEQYF. The CDR3 DNA is TGTGCCAGCAGCTTGAGGACTAGCGGGAGGGCCTCCTACGAGCAGTACTTC. Together with reference TRBV5-6 and TRBJ2-7, the CDR3 gives the full variable domain: DAGVTQSPTHLIKTRGQQVTLRCSPKSGHDTVSWYQQALGQGPQFIFQYYEEEERQRGNFPDRFSGHQFPNYSSELNVNALLLGDSALYLCASSLRTSGRASYEQYFGPGTRLTVT.